The clone carrying this T cell receptor (beta chain) was observed many times. Antigen unknown. The record originates from a study of neurological immune-mediated disorders. Study conclusions and caveats: CDR3 amino acid sequences found in expanded clones were never shared across subjects, suggesting private repertoires in all groups. The study found the most TCR clonal expansion in HTLV-1-associated myelopathy and the least in multiple sclerosis, below healthy controls.

Sample time point: longitudinal time-point 1 (baseline). From 2 million PBMCs stored at -80 C, the unsorted libraries were generated. V trimming: 0 bases; J trimming: 2 bases; junction bases outside the gene matches: 4. CDR1 MNHEY and CDR2 SVGAGI come from the germline V gene. CDR3 length equals 16 residues. The cDNA was synthesized by means of template-switch 5'RACE, which was carried out with 10-nucleotide random UMIs. MiXCR was run by TCRdb on the 5' RACE reads, yielding one entry per CDR3 protein. The table lists tens of thousands of distinct CDR3 sequences, roughly 13% of them singletons. The TCR sequence derives from a female donor with HTLV-1-associated myelopathy (HAM/TSP). The chain recombines TRBV6-5 with TRBJ2-3, with 8 bases identical to TRBD2. The source material was PBMCs. The CDR3 protein is CASSYSGGGFTDTQYF. The CDR3 coding sequence is TGTGCCAGCAGTTACTCAGGCGGGGGGTTCACAGATACGCAGTATTTT.